This passage covers 32 T cell receptor beta chains from one sample sequenced in a study of blood T cell repertoires in COVID-19. This table comes from immunoSEQ multiplex PCR, and its TCRdb copy is limited to in-frame clones, with some not included. The table has 120,000 to 150,000 clones, approximately 91% seen once. Sequenced material: peripheral blood. The receptors stem from a man in his fifties with active or convalescent COVID-19.

The chain joins TRBV6-4 to TRBJ2-1; 10 bases line up with TRBD2. CDR1 is MRHNA and CDR2 is SNTAGT in the germline V gene. This CDR3 has 14 residues. The ends lost 10 bases at V and 5 bases at J; junction bases unmatched: 8. The CDR3 is CATGSGRTHNEQFF. The CDR3 DNA follows: TGTGCCACCGGTAGCGGGAGGACCCACAATGAGCAGTTCTTC.

This chain uses TRBV7-2 with TRBJ2-3; 13 bases match TRBD2. V dropped 5 bases and J dropped 2; count of bases not matched to a gene: 1. CDR1 is SGHTA, CDR2 FQGNSA, per germline. The CDR3 contains 15 residues. The CDR3 here is CASSTSGRDTDTQYF. The CDR3 DNA is TGTGCCAGCAGCACTAGCGGGAGGGACACAGATACGCAGTATTTT.

CDR3 DNA: TGTGCCAGTAGGTTACCGGGACAGGATTATGGCTACACCTTC. It codes for CASRLPGQDYGYTF. The chain carries TRBV19 and TRBJ1-2; 8 nucleotides line up with TRBD1. This CDR3 comprises 14 residues. The V gene end was trimmed by 6 bases and the J gene end by 5 bases; junction bases not matched to a gene: 8. CDR1 is LNHDA and CDR2 is SQIVND in the germline V gene (reference sequence).

This sequence joins TRBV18 and TRBJ1-4; 9 positions match TRBD1. Germline V gene sequence: CDR1 KGHSH, CDR2 LQKENI. The CDR3 covers 14 residues. The junction had 5 bases not matched to a gene; V was cut back by 4 bases and J by 8 bases. The CDR3 spells CASSLDRGREKLFF. The CDR3 DNA sequence: TGTGCCAGCTCACTGGACAGGGGACGGGAAAAACTGTTTTTT.

The rearrangement joins TRBV6-5 to TRBJ1-1; D ambiguous. The CDR3 length is 15 residues. V lost 6 bases and J lost 4, with 18 bases in between. The germline V gene has CDR1 MNHEY and CDR2 SVGAGI. The CDR3: CASRDRGSGVTEAFF. CDR3 sequence (DNA): TGTGCCAGCAGAGACCGAGGGAGCGGCGTCACTGAAGCTTTCTTT.

V usage is TRBV4-1 and J usage is TRBJ2-7; 7 nucleotides align to TRBD1. Trimming took 5 bases from V and 1 from J; bases not matched to a gene: 8. In germline, CDR1 is MGHRA, CDR2 YSYEKL. This CDR3 comprises 15 residues. CDR3 nucleotide sequence: TGCGCCAGCAGCGAGCCCGGGACAGTTTCCTACGAGCAGTACTTC. Translating gives CASSEPGTVSYEQYF.

This sequence joins TRBV28 and TRBJ1-1; D gene uncertain. V was cut by 3 bases and J by 4 bases, with 15 bases left in between. CDR1 is MDHEN and CDR2 is SYDVKM in the germline V gene. The CDR3 contains 15 residues. CDR3 DNA: TGTGCCAGCAGTTTTAATGAGGTTCGTAGCACTGAAGCTTTCTTT. Encoded protein: CASSFNEVRSTEAFF. Full variable domain (rest looked up from reference TRBV28 and TRBJ1-1): DVKVTQSSRYLVKRTGEKVFLECVQDMDHENMFWYRQDPGLGLRLIYFSYDVKMKEKGDIPEGYSVSREKKERFSLILESASTNQTSMYLCASSFNEVRSTEAFFGQGTRLTVV.

This clone was counted only a few times. This chain links TRBV28 with TRBJ2-7; 8 nucleotides match TRBD1. Germline V CDR1 and CDR2: MDHEN, SYDVKM. CDR3 length: 15 amino acids. The V gene end was trimmed by 6 bases and the J gene end by 2 bases; junction bases not matched to a gene: 9. In nucleotides, the CDR3 is TGTGCCAGCAGACCGGACAGGGTAAAAGCCTACGAGCAGTACTTC. This sequence encodes CASRPDRVKAYEQYF.

The genes are TRBV10-2 and TRBJ2-1, with 10 bases matching TRBD2. The V gene's germline CDR1 is WSHSY and CDR2 SAAADI. V trimming: 4 bases; J trimming: 7 bases; junction bases outside the gene matches: 4. This CDR3 has 14 residues. This CDR3 is CASSGSGRNNEQFF. The CDR3 region has the DNA TGCGCCAGCAGTGGTAGCGGGAGGAATAATGAGCAGTTCTTC.

V gene TRBV29-1 combines with J gene TRBJ1-1; D is ambiguous. Germline V gene lookup returns CDR1 SQVTM and CDR2 ANQGSEA. V was clipped by 7 bases and J by 3 bases, with 9 bases between them. The CDR3 loop spans 11 amino acids. The CDR3 here is CSAQLYTEAFF. CDR3 in DNA: TGCAGCGCACAGTTGTACACTGAAGCTTTCTTT.

The chain couples TRBV5-1 to TRBJ2-5; 11 bases agree with TRBD2. The CDR3 covers 16 residues. Germline V gene data show CDR1 as SGHRS and CDR2 as YFSETQ. The junction had 8 bases not matched to a gene; V was cut back by 3 bases and J by 4 bases. CDR3 region: CASSWGTSGGGETQYF. The CDR3 region has the DNA TGCGCCAGCAGCTGGGGGACTAGCGGAGGGGGAGAGACCCAGTACTTC.

This chain joins TRBV11-1 and TRBJ1-2; D might be TRBD1 (5 bases). The germline V gene has CDR1 SGHAT and CDR2 FQDESV (reference sequence). This CDR3 has 13 residues. V lost 4 bases and J lost 7, with 13 bases in between. CDR3 protein: CASSSTEALGYTF. The CDR3 nucleotides are TGTGCCAGCAGCTCGACAGAAGCTCTTGGCTACACCTTC.

The V and J genes are TRBV12-3 or TRBV12-4 and TRBJ2-5; D not certain. V was clipped by 6 bases and J by 1 base, with 6 bases between them. The CDR3 extends over 12 amino acids. CDR3 DNA: TGTGCCAGCAGCCCTACCCAAGAGACCCAGTACTTC. This translates into CASSPTQETQYF.

This rearrangement joins TRBV29-1 to TRBJ2-1; TRBD2 matches at 8 bases. This CDR3 is built from 16 residues. The V and J ends lost 3 bases and 1 base, in that order; junction bases with no gene match: 8. Looked up from germline, CDR1 is SQVTM and CDR2 is ANQGSEA. The CDR3 protein is CSVETGRAESYNEQFF. CDR3 DNA: TGCAGCGTTGAGACCGGGAGGGCCGAATCCTACAATGAGCAGTTCTTC.

J is TRBJ2-5 and V is TRBV5-6, with D perhaps matching TRBD2 (5 bases). V lost 1 base and J 4 bases, leaving 11 bases between the germline ends. Germline assignment: CDR1 SGHDT and CDR2 YYEEEE. This CDR3 spans 14 amino acids. The CDR3 nucleotides are TGTGCCAGCAGCTTGTTGGGAGAGGGAGAGACCCAGTACTTC. It yields the protein CASSLLGEGETQYF.

V and J are TRBV21-1 and TRBJ1-1. TRBV21-1 is designated a pseudogene. This CDR3 has 16 residues. DNA for the CDR3: TGTGCCAGCAGCAGCTCGGCGGGGGCGGCGAACACTGAAGCTTTCTTT. Translation gives CASSSSAGAANTEAFF.

The V and J genes are TRBV28 and TRBJ2-1; TRBD1 matches at 9 bases. CDR3 length: 16 amino acids. Germline CDR1 and CDR2: MDHEN and SYDVKM. The V gene end was trimmed by 5 bases and the J gene end by 5 bases; junction bases not matched to a gene: 10. The CDR3 sequence: CASSPHRGRRDNEQFF. Written as DNA, the CDR3 is TGTGCCAGCAGTCCTCACAGGGGGCGCCGAGACAATGAGCAGTTCTTC.

This rearrangement joins TRBV30 to TRBJ2-5, with D possibly TRBD1 on 6 matching bases. Trimming took off 4 bases at V and 5 bases at J, with 14 bases between the two ends. Per germline, CDR1 GTSNPN and CDR2 SVGIG (reference sequence). The CDR3 has 13 amino acids. For the CDR3, the DNA is TGTGCCTGGACCCCAGGGGCCCAGGAGACCCAGTACTTC. Translated: CAWTPGAQETQYF.

This rearrangement joins TRBV7-2 to TRBJ1-6; no clear D gene. CDR3 size: 12 residues. Germline values: CDR1 SGHTA, CDR2 FQGNSA. V lost 5 bases, J lost 7 bases, and 6 bases lay in between. In DNA form, the CDR3 reads TGTGCCAGCAGCCTTTCGAATTCACCCCTCCACTTT. Amino acid sequence: CASSLSNSPLHF.

V and J are TRBV3-1 (or the pseudogene TRBV3-2) and TRBJ2-5; TRBD2 agrees at 12 bases. The ends lost 4 bases at V and 0 bases at J; junction bases unmatched: 3. CDR3 length: 16 amino acids. CDR1 and CDR2 (germline): LGHDT, YNNKEL (reference sequence). The DNA of the CDR3 is TGTGCCAGCAGCCTTACTAGCGGGAGGTACCAAGAGACCCAGTACTTC. Residues: CASSLTSGRYQETQYF.

In DNA, the CDR3 is TGCGCCAGCAGCCAAGATACGGGGACAGGGGGCACAGATACGCAGTATTTT. Amino acids: CASSQDTGTGGTDTQYF. This chain connects TRBV4-3 to TRBJ2-3; 10 bases match TRBD1. This CDR3 has 17 residues. CDR1 is LGHNA, CDR2 YSLEER, per germline. Trimming cost V 0 bases and J 1 base; bases outside gene matches: 4.

The chain combines TRBV27 with TRBJ1-1; D gene uncertain. The V end lost 3 bases, the J end lost 0 bases, and 5 bases lay between the germline ends. The V gene's germline CDR1 is MNHEY and CDR2 SMNVEV (reference sequence). This CDR3 region has 13 residues. This chain's CDR3 is CASSFLVNTEAFF. The CDR3 bases are TGTGCCAGCAGTTTTCTAGTGAACACTGAAGCTTTCTTT.

V is TRBV11-2 and J is TRBJ2-3; TRBD2 matches 11 bases. The V and J ends lost 5 bases and 2 bases, in that order; junction bases with no gene match: 6. This CDR3 contains 16 residues. Germline V gives CDR1 SGHAT, CDR2 FQNNGV. CDR3 sequence (DNA): TGTGCCAGCAGCCGTATGACTAGCGGGGCCACAGATACGCAGTATTTT. It yields the protein CASSRMTSGATDTQYF.

This chain joins TRBV7-2 and TRBJ1-5; D is unresolved. This CDR3 is 13 amino acids long. The V and J ends lost 2 bases and 5 bases respectively, with 7 bases between them. From germline, CDR1 is SGHTA and CDR2 FQGNSA. CDR3 sequence reads: CASSLYGDQPQHF. The CDR3 DNA is TGTGCCAGCAGCTTATACGGAGATCAGCCCCAGCATTTT.

V gene TRBV7-2 combines with J gene TRBJ2-6; D not resolved. The CDR3 is 15 residues long. V was trimmed by 4 bases and J by 1 base, leaving 8 bases between them. The V gene's germline CDR1 is SGHTA and CDR2 FQGNSA. The CDR3 loop reads CASSSHSSGANVLTF. In DNA, the CDR3 is TGTGCCAGCAGCTCCCACAGTTCTGGGGCCAACGTCCTGACTTTC.

The gene calls are TRBV18 and TRBJ2-1; maybe TRBD1 (6 bases). This CDR3 is built from 16 residues. V lost 3 bases and J 6 bases, leaving 18 bases between the germline ends. From germline, CDR1 is KGHSH and CDR2 LQKENI. The DNA of the CDR3 is TGTGCCAGCTCACCCAGCGCCACGGTGGGGGCCAATGAGCAGTTCTTC. Its translation is CASSPSATVGANEQFF.

The rearrangement joins TRBV10-3 to TRBJ1-1; D is ambiguous. CDR1 is ENHRY, CDR2 SYGVKD, per germline. The CDR3 contains 15 residues. Trimming cost V 3 bases and J 7 bases, with 18 bases left between them. In nucleotides, the CDR3 is TGTGCCATCAGTGAAGGCTCAGTTGGAGGACTTGAAGCTTTCTTT. Amino acid sequence: CAISEGSVGGLEAFF.

The V and J genes are TRBV4-2 and TRBJ2-3, with TRBD2 matching over 12 bases. V lost 2 bases and J lost 6; bases outside the gene matches: 6. The CDR3 has 16 residues. Germline V gene sequence: CDR1 LGHNA, CDR2 YNFKEQ. CDR3 coding DNA: TGTGCCAGCAGCCAAAAAGGCCTAGCGGGAGGGGATACGCAGTATTTT. Translation: CASSQKGLAGGDTQYF.

The rearrangement uses TRBV29-1 and TRBJ2-7, with 11 bases fitting TRBD2. The CDR3 extends over 15 amino acids. Germline V lookup: CDR1 SQVTM, CDR2 ANQGSEA. V lost 4 bases, J lost 6 bases, and 11 bases stayed unmatched. The CDR3 reads CSVGHSGRAGSEQYF. CDR3 in DNA: TGCAGCGTTGGACATAGCGGGAGGGCCGGTTCCGAGCAGTACTTC.

The genes are TRBV10-3 and TRBJ1-6; maybe TRBD1 (6 bases). This CDR3 has 13 amino acids. Trimming left V 8 bases short and J 7 bases short, with 12 bases between. In germline, CDR1 is ENHRY, CDR2 SYGVKD. This CDR3 reads CAIRQDRNSPLHF. CDR3 in DNA: TGTGCCATCCGACAGGACCGCAATTCACCCCTCCACTTT.

J is TRBJ2-3 and V is TRBV5-1; no clear D. The CDR3 runs to 14 residues. The germline V and J ends were trimmed by 1 base and 1 base, with 7 bases remaining between them. CDR1 and CDR2 (germline): SGHRS, YFSETQ. CDR3 protein: CASSLQSGTDTQYF. The CDR3 nucleotides read TGCGCCAGCAGCTTGCAGTCAGGCACAGATACGCAGTATTTT.

V and J are TRBV2 and TRBJ1-3; D gene ambiguous. This CDR3 is built from 14 residues. The V gene's germline CDR1 is SNHLY and CDR2 FYNNEI. Trimming pared 4 bases from V and 0 bases from J, leaving 7 bases between. CDR3 sequence reads: CASSASGSGNTIYF. The CDR3 DNA follows: TGTGCCAGCAGTGCCTCCGGCTCTGGAAACACCATATATTTT.